The present TCR beta chain was sequenced within a study of blood T cell repertoires in COVID-19. CDR1 and CDR2 (germline): LGHDT, YNNKEL (reference sequence). V shed 4 bases and J shed 1 base, with 2 bases lying between them. The CDR3 is made up of 11 amino acids. Profiling relied on immunoSEQ multiplex PCR, and the TCRdb table lists in-frame clones only, not all of them. The profile shows about 86,000 clones, about four fifths of them singletons. The genes are TRBV3-1 (or the pseudogene TRBV3-2) and TRBJ2-7; no clear D gene. The sequence came from a woman aged 80 or over with acute or convalescent COVID-19. The sample was peripheral blood. CDR3 loop: CASSPSYEQYF. CDR3 sequence (DNA): TGTGCCAGCAGCCCTTCCTACGAGCAGTACTTC.